The clone carrying this T cell receptor (beta chain) was seen ten or more times. The CDR3 loop spans 17 amino acids. The V gene end was trimmed by 9 bases and the J gene end by 6 bases; junction bases not matched to a gene: 10. Germline values: CDR1 KGHDR, CDR2 SFDVKD. One entry per CDR3 protein results from TCRdb running MiXCR on the 5' RACE reads. The table has some 210,000 distinct CDR3 sequences, about 16% seen once. The sample originates from a study of T-cell memory formation after mild COVID-19. The sequence was obtained from an adult woman who had mild COVID-19 (a few samples of this study predate the infection). Cell type and time point are not known. J is TRBJ2-2 and V is TRBV24-1; 15 bases match TRBD2. The sample comprised PBMCs or a T cell subset sorted from them (not recorded which). CDR3 bases: TGTGCCACCTCTGGGGGACTAGCGGGAGGAATTGCCGGGGAGCTGTTTTTT. Encoded protein: CATSGGLAGGIAGELFF.